These 5 T cell receptor beta chains came from one sample sequenced in a study of blood T cell repertoires in COVID-19. Here immunoSEQ multiplex PCR was the method, and the copy in TCRdb shows in-frame clones only, minus some. Of a few hundred thousand clones listed, approximately 83% were seen once; the top ten hold roughly 4%. The specimen was PBMCs or T cells enriched from blood (not recorded which). Source of these receptors: a woman aged 25 to 39 who had recovered from COVID-19.

The rearrangement uses TRBV27 and TRBJ1-2; 7 nucleotides match TRBD1. Germline CDR1 and CDR2: MNHEY and SMNVEV (reference sequence). V trimming: 2 bases; J trimming: 4 bases; junction bases outside the gene matches: 7. The length of the CDR3 is 15 residues. This CDR3 is CASSLIQGSGYGYTF. CDR3 coding DNA: TGTGCCAGCAGTTTAATACAGGGGTCGGGCTATGGCTACACCTTC.

The chain combines TRBV19 with TRBJ2-3; 7 nucleotides line up with TRBD1. Germline V gene data show CDR1 as LNHDA and CDR2 as SQIVND (reference sequence). V lost 5 bases to trimming and J lost 6 bases; unmatched junction nucleotides: 14. The CDR3 has 16 residues. CDR3 nucleotide sequence: TGTGCCAGTAGTGTAACTCGGGACAGACGGTGGGATACGCAGTATTTT. It specifies CASSVTRDRRWDTQYF.

CDR3 loop: CASSVLGRGATDTQYF. The DNA of the CDR3 is TGTGCCAGCAGCGTACTCGGGAGGGGGGCCACAGATACGCAGTATTTT. V and J are TRBV9 and TRBJ2-3; 8 nucleotides line up with TRBD2. Germline V gives CDR1 SGDLS, CDR2 YYNGEE. Unmatched junction bases numbered 6, after V lost 1 base and J lost 2 bases. The CDR3 runs to 16 residues.

This rearrangement joins TRBV28 to TRBJ1-6; D is undetermined. Germline values: CDR1 MDHEN, CDR2 SYDVKM. Trimming left V 3 bases short and J 7 bases short, with 16 bases between. The CDR3 runs to 16 residues. This CDR3 is CASSFWGGSTNSPLHF. The DNA of the CDR3 is TGTGCCAGCAGTTTTTGGGGAGGGAGTACGAATTCACCCCTCCACTTT.

The chain couples TRBV18 to TRBJ1-4; 8 nucleotides agree with TRBD1. CDR1 is KGHSH, CDR2 LQKENI, per germline. There are 14 residues in the CDR3. Losses at the gene ends were 3 bases for V and 7 bases for J; bases not matched to a gene: 4. The CDR3 is CASSPDRVGEKLFF. The CDR3 nucleotides are TGTGCCAGCTCACCGGACAGGGTTGGTGAAAAACTGTTTTTT.